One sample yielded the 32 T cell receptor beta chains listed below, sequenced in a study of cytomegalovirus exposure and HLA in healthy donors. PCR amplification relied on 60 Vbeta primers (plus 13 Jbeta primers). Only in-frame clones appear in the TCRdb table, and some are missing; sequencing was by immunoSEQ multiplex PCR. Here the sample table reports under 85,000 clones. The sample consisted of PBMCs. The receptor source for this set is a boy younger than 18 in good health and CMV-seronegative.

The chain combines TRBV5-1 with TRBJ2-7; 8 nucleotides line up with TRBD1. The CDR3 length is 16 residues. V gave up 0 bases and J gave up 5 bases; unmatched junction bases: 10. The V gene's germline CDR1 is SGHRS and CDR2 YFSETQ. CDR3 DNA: TGCGCCAGCAGCTTGGCCCTTGACAGGGGCCAGAACGAGCAGTACTTC. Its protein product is CASSLALDRGQNEQYF. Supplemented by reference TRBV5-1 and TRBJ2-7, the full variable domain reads KAGVTQTPRYLIKTRGQQVTLSCSPISGHRSVSWYQQTPGQGLQFLFEYFSETQRNKGNFPGRFSGRQFSNSRSEMNVSTLELGDSALYLCASSLALDRGQNEQYFGPGTRLTVT.

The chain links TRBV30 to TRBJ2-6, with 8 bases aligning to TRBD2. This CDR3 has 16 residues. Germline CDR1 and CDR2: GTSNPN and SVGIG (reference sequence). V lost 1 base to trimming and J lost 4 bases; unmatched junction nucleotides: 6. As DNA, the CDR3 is TGTGCCTGGAGTGCCCGGGGGGGGTCAGGGGCCAACGTCCTGACTTTC. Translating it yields CAWSARGGSGANVLTF.

The CDR3 spells CASSLMTAGMNTEAFF. The CDR3 DNA is TGCGCCAGCAGCCTAATGACGGCAGGGATGAACACTGAAGCTTTCTTT. The chain has TRBV5-1 and TRBJ1-1, with D tentatively TRBD1 (5 bases). The CDR3 contains 16 residues. V was pared by 4 bases and J by 0 bases, with 16 bases between. The germline CDR1 and CDR2 sequences are SGHRS and YFSETQ.

CDR3 residues: CASSIERGRGFSEQYF. In DNA, the CDR3 is TGTGCCAGTAGTATAGAGAGAGGAAGGGGGTTCTCCGAGCAGTACTTC. The gene calls are TRBV19 and TRBJ2-7, with D possibly TRBD1 on 6 matching bases. Germline lookup yields CDR1 LNHDA and CDR2 SQIVND (reference sequence). This CDR3 has 16 residues. V shed 0 bases and J shed 6 bases, with 18 bases lying between them.

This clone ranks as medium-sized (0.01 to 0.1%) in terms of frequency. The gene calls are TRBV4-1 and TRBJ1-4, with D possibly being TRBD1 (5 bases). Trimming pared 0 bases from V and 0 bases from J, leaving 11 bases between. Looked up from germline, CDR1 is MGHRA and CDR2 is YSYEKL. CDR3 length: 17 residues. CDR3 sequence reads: CASSQEVGGATNEKLFF. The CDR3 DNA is TGCGCCAGCAGCCAAGAAGTGGGGGGGGCAACTAATGAAAAACTGTTTTTT.

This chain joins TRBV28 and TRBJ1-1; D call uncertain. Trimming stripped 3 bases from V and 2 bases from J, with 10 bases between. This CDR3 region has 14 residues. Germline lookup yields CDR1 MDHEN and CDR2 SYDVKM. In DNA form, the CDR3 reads TGTGCCAGCAGTTTCCCCGGTGGTAACACTGAAGCTTTCTTT. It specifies CASSFPGGNTEAFF.

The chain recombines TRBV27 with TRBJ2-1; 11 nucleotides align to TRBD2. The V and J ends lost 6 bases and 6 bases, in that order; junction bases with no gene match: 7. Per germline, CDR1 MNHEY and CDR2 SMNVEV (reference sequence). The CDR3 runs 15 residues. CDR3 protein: CASSQTSGNPNEQFF. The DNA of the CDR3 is TGTGCCAGCAGCCAGACTAGCGGGAACCCCAATGAGCAGTTCTTC.

CDR3 sequence reads: CASSKEAGELFF. The DNA for the CDR3 is TGTGCCAGCAGTAAGGAGGCCGGGGAGCTGTTTTTT. The chain links TRBV2 to TRBJ2-2; tentatively, D is TRBD2 (5 bases). The CDR3 loop spans 12 amino acids. Deletions cut 5 bases from V and 6 bases from J, with 7 bases between. CDR1 and CDR2 from the germline V gene are SNHLY and FYNNEI.

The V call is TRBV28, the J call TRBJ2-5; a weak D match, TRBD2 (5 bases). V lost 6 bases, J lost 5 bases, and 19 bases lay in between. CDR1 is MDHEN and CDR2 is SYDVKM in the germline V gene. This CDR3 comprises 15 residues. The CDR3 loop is CASSPGIGEGETQYF. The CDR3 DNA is TGTGCCAGCAGCCCCGGGATAGGAGAAGGGGAGACCCAGTACTTC.

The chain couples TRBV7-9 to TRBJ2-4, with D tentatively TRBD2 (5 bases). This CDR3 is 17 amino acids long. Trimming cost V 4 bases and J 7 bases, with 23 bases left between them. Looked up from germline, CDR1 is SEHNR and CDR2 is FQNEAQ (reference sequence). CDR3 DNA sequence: TGTGCCAGCAGCTATCCCCAGGAGGAGGCTAGACGGAACATTCAGTACTTC. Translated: CASSYPQEEARRNIQYF.

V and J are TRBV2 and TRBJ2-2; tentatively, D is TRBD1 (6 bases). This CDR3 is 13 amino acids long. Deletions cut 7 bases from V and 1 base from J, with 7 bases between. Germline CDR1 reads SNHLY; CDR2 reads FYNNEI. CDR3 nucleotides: TGTGCCAGCAAGACAGGGAACACCGGGGAGCTGTTTTTT. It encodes CASKTGNTGELFF.

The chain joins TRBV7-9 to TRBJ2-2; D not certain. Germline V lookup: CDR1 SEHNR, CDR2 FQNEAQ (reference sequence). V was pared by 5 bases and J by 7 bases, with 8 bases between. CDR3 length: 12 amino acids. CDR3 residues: CASSPLIGELFF. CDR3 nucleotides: TGTGCCAGCAGCCCCCTTATCGGGGAGCTGTTTTTT.

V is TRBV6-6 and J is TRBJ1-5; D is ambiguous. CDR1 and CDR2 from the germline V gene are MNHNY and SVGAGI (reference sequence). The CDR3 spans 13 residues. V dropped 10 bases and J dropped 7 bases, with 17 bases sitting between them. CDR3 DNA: TGTGCCATGATGGAGGGTCCGGGACAGCCCCAGCATTTT. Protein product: CAMMEGPGQPQHF.

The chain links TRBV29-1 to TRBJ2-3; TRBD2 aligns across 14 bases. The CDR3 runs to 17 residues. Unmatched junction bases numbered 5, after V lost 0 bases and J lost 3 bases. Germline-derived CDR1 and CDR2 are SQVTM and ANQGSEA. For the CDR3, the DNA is TGCAGCGTTGAAGATTGGACTAGCGGGGGGAAAACAGATACGCAGTATTTT. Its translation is CSVEDWTSGGKTDTQYF.

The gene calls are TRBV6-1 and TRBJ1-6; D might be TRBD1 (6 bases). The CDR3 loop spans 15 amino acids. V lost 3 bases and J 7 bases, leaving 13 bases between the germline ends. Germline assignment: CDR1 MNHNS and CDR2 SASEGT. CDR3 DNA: TGTGCCAGCAGTGACCTACCGGGACAAAATTCACCCCTCCACTTT. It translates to CASSDLPGQNSPLHF.

This chain's CDR3 is CASSRAQGANEQFF. The CDR3 DNA follows: TGCGCCAGCAGCCGCGCCCAGGGGGCAAATGAGCAGTTCTTC. This chain uses TRBV5-1 with TRBJ2-1; 8 nucleotides line up with TRBD1. The CDR3 contains 14 residues. Trimming removed 4 bases from V and 7 bases from J; junction bases left unmatched: 7. Germline V CDR1 and CDR2: SGHRS, YFSETQ.

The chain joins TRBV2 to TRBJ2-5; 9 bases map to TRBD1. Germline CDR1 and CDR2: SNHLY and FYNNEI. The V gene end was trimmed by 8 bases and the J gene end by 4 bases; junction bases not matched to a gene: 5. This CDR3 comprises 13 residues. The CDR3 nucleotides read TGTGCCAGCGGGGGACAGGGCCGAGAGACCCAGTACTTC. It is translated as CASGGQGRETQYF.

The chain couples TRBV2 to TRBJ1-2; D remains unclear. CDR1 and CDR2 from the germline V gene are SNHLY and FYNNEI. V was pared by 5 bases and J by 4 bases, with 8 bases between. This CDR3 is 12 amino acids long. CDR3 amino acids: CASSPQAYGYTF. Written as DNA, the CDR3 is TGTGCCAGCAGTCCGCAGGCCTATGGCTACACCTTC.

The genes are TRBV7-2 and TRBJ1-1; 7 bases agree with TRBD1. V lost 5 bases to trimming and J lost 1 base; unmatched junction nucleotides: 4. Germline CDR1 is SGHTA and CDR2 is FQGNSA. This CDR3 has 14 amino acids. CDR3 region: CASSTRTGNTEAFF. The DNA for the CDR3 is TGTGCCAGCAGCACTCGGACAGGGAACACTGAAGCTTTCTTT.

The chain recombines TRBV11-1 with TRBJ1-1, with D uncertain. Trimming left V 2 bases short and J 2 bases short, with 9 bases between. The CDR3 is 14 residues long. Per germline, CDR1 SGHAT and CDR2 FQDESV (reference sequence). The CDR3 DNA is TGTGCCAGCAGCTTAACGGGGTTCAACACTGAAGCTTTCTTT. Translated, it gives CASSLTGFNTEAFF. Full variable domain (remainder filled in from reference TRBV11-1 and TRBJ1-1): EAEVAQSPRYKITEKSQAVAFWCDPISGHATLYWYRQILGQGPELLVQFQDESVVDDSQLPKDRFSAERLKGVDSTLKIQPAELGDSAMYLCASSLTGFNTEAFFGQGTRLTVV.

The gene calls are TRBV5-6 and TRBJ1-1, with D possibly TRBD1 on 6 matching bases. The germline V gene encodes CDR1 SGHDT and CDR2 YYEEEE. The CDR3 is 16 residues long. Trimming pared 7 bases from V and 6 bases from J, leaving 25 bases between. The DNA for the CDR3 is TGTGCCAGCGACATCGGCAGGGGTGTACGAAGCGCTGAAGCTTTCTTT. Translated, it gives CASDIGRGVRSAEAFF.

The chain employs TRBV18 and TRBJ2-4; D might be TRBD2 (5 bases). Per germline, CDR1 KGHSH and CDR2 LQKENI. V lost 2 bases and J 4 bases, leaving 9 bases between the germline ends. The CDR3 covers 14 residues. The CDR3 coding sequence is TGTGCCAGCTCACCAGAGGGAGATAAAAACATTCAGTACTTC. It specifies CASSPEGDKNIQYF.

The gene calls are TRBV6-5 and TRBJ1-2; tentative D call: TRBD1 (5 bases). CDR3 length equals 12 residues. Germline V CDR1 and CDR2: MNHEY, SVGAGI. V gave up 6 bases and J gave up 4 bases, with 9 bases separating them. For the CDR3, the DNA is TGTGCCAGCAGCCTTGACAGCTATGGCTACACCTTC. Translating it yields CASSLDSYGYTF.

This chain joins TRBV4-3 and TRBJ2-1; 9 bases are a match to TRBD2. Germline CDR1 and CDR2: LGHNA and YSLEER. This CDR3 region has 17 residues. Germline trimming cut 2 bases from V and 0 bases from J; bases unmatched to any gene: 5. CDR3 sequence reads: CASSQLLAGTSYNEQFF. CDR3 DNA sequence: TGCGCCAGCAGCCAACTTCTAGCGGGAACCTCCTACAATGAGCAGTTCTTC.

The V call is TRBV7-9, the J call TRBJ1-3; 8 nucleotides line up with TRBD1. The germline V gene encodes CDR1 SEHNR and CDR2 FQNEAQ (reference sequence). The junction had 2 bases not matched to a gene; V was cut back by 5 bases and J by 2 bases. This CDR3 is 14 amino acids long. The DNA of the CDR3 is TGTGCCAGCAGCCTGACAGGGGCTGGAAACACCATATATTTT. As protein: CASSLTGAGNTIYF.

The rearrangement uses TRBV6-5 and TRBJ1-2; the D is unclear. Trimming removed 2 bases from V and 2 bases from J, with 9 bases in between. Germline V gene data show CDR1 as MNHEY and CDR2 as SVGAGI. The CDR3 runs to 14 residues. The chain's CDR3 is CASSYNEVNYGYTF. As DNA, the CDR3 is TGTGCCAGCAGTTACAACGAGGTGAACTATGGCTACACCTTC.

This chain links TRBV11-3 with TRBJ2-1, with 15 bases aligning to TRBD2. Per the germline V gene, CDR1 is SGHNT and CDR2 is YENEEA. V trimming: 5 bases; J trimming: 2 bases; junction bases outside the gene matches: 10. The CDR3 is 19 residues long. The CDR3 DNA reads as TGTGCCAGCAGCCCGGGACTAGCGGGAGGACCCTCTACCTACAATGAGCAGTTCTTC. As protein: CASSPGLAGGPSTYNEQFF.

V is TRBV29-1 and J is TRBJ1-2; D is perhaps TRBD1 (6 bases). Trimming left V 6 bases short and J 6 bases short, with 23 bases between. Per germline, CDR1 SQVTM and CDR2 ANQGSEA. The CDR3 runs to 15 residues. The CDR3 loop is CSVEYLNRVRHGYTF. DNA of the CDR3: TGCAGCGTGGAGTACCTAAACAGGGTTCGACATGGCTACACCTTC.

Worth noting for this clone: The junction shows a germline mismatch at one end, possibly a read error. CDR3: CASSPHPSGFQDF. For the CDR3, the DNA is TGTGCCAGCAGCCCGCATCCTAGCGGATTCCAGGACTTT. This chain links TRBV7-2 with TRBJ2-3; 7 bases line up with TRBD2. The CDR3 contains 13 residues. CDR1 is SGHTA, CDR2 FQGNSA, per germline.

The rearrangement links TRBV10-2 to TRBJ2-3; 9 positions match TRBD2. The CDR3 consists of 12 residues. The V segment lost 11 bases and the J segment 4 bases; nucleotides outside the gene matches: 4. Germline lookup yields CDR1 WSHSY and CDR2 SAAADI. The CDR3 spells CAGSGSSDTQYF. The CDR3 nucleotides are TGCGCCGGTAGCGGGAGTTCAGATACGCAGTATTTT.

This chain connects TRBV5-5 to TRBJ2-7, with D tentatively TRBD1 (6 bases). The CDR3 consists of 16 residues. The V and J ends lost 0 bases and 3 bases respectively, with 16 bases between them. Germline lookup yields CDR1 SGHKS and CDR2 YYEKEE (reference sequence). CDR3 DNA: TGTGCCAGCAGCTTGGTGAAAAGGACAGCCTTCTACGAGCAGTACTTC. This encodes CASSLVKRTAFYEQYF.

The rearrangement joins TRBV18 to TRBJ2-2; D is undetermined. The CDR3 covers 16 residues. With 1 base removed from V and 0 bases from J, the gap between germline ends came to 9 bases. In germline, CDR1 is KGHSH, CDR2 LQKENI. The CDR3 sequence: CASSPLSAANTGELFF. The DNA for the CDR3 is TGTGCCAGCTCACCACTTTCTGCGGCGAACACCGGGGAGCTGTTTTTT. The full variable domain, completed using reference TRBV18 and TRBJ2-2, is NAGVMQNPRHLVRRRGQEARLRCSPMKGHSHVYWYRQLPEEGLKFMVYLQKENIIDESGMPKERFSAEFPKEGPSILRIQQVVRGDSAAYFCASSPLSAANTGELFFGEGSRLTVL.